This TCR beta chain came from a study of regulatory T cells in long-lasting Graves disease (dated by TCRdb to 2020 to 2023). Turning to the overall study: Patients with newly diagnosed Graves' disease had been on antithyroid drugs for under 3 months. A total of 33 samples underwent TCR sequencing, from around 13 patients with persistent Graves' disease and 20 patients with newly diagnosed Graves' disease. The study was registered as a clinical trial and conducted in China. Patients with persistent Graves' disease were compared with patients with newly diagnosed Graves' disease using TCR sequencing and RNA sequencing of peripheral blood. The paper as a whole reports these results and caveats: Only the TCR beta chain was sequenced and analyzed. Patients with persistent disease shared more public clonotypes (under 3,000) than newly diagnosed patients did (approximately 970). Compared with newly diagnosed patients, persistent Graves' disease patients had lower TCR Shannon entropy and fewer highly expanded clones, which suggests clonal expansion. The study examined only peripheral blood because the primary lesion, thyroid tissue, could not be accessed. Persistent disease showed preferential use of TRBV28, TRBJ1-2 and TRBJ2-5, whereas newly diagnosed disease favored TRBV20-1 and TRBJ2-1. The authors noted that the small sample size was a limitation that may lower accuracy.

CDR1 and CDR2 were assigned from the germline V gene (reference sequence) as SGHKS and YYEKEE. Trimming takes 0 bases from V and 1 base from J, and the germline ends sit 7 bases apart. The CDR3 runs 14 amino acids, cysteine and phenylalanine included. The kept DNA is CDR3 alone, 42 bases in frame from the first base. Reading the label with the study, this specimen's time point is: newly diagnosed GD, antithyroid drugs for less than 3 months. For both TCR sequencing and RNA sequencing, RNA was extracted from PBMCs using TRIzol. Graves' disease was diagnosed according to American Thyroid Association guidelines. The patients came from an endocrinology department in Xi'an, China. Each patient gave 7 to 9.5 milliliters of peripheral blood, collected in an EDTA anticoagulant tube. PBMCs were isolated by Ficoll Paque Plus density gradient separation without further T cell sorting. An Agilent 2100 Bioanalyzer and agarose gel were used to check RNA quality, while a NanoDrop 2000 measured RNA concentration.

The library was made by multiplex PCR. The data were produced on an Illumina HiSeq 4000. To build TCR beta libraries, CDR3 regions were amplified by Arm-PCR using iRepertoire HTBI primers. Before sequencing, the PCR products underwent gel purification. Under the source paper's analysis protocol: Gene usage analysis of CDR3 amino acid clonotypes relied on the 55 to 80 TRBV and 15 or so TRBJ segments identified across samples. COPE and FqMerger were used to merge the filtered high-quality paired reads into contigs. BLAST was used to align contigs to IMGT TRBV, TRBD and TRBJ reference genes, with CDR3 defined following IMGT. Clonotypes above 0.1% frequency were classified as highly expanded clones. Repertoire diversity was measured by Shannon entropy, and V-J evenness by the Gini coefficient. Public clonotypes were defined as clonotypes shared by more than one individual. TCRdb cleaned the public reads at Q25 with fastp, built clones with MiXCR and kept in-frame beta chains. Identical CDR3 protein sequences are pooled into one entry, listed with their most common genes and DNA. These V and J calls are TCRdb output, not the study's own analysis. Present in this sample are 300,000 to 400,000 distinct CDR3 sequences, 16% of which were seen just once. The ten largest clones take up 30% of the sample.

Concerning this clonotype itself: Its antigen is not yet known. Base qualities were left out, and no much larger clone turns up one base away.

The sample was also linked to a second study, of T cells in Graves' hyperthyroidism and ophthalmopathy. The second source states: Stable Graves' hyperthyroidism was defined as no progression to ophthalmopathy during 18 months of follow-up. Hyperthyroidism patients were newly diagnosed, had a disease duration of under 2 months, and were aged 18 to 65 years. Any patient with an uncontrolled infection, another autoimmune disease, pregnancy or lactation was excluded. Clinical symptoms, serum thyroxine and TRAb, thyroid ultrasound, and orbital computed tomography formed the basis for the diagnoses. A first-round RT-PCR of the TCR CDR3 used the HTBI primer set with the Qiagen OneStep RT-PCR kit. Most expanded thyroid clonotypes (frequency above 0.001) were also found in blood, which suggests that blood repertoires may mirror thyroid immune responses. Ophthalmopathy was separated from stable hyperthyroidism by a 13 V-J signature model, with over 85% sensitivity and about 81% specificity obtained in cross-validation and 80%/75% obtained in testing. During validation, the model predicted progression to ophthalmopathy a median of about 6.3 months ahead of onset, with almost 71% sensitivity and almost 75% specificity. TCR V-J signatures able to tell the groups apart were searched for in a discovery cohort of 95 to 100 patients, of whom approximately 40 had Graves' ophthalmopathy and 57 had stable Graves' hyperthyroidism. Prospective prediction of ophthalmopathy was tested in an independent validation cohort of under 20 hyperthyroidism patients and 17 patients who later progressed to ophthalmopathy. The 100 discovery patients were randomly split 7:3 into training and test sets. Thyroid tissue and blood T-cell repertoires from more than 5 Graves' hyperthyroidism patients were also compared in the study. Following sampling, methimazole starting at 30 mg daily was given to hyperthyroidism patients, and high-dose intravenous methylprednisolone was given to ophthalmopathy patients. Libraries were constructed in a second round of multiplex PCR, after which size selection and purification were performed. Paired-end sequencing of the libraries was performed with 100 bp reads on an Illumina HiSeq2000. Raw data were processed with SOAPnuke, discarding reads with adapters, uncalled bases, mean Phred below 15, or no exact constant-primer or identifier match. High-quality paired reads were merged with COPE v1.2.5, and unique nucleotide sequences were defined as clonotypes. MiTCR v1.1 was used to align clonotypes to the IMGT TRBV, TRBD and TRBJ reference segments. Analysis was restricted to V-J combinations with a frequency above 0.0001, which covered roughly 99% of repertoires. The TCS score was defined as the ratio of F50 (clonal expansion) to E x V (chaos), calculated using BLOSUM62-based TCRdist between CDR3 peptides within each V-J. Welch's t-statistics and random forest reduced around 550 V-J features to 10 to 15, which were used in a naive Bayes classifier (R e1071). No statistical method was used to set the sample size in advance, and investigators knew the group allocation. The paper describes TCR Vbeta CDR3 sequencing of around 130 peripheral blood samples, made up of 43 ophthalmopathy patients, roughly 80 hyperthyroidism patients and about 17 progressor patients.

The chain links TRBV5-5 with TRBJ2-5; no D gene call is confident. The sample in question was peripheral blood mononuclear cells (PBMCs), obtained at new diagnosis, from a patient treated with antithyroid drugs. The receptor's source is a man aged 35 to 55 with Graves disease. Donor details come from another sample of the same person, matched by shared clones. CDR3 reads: CASSLAAAQETQYF. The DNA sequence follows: TGTGCCAGCAGCTTGGCTGCCGCCCAAGAGACCCAGTACTTC.